Here is one T cell receptor beta chain with its context. Its antigen is not yet known. Per-base quality was not reported, and no clone a single base away is much larger than it. The sample comes from a study of response to subunit inactivated influenza vaccine (dated by TCRdb to the late 2010s). For context, the study as a whole: Deep quantitative T cell receptor repertoire profiling was used in the study to track responses to a trivalent subunit inactivated influenza vaccine.

Library creation used RT-PCR. Sequencing was performed on an Illumina HiSeq 2500. TCRdb trimmed the raw reads at Q25, called clones with MiXCR and kept productive beta chains. Entries are consolidated by CDR3 protein sequence, retaining the most common genes and DNA. Across this sample there are over 750,000 distinct CDR3 sequences, with 21% seen only once. The top ten hold roughly a tenth of the sample. Paper-wide results and their limitations: The authors proposed that each seasonal influenza vaccination may bring in only a limited number of new T cells.

The receptor was derived from a man in his fifties who received an inactivated influenza vaccine. Donor details come from another sample of the same person, matched by shared clones. Sample: PBMCs from blood, taken around 5 days after vaccination.

The bases read TGCAGTGCTAGAGAGTCGGGGGCCGCCACTGAAGCTTTCTTT. It translates to CSARESGAATEAFF. The V and J segments used are TRBV20-1 and TRBJ1-1; the best D guess is TRBD1, with 6 bases matching. From a lookup of the germline V gene (reference sequence), CDR1 and CDR2 are DFQATT and SNEGSKA. V is pared back by 0 bases and J by 4 bases, with 12 bases lying between the germline termini. The CDR3 has 14 amino acids, counting the end cysteine and phenylalanine. Only the CDR3 DNA is retained, 42 bases long and in frame from the first base.